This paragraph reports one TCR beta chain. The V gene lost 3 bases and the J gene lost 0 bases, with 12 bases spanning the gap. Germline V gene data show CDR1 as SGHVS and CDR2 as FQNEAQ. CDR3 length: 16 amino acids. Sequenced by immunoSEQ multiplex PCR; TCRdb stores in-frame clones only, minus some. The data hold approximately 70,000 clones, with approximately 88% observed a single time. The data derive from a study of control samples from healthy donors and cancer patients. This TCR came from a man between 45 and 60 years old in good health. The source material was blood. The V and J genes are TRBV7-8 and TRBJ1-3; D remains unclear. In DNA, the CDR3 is TGTGCCAGCAGCTTGTTTCAAGACTCCTCTGGAAACACCATATATTTT. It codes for CASSLFQDSSGNTIYF.